The sequence of this T cell receptor (beta chain) was determined in a study of T cell repertoires in cytomegalovirus infection. Study background: TCR beta signatures that were public indicated CMV infection and matching HLA type.

The germline CDR1 and CDR2 sequences are SEHNR and FQNEAQ (reference sequence). V trimming: 7 bases; J trimming: 2 bases; junction bases outside the gene matches: 18. The CDR3 length is 18 residues. TCRdb processed the reads anew with MiXCR; each CDR3 protein has one entry. This table has fewer than 350,000 distinct CDR3 sequences, over 7.5% appearing once. Study results and limitations: In two of eight donors, the top clonotype was HLA-C-restricted CMV-specific. Cumulative public TCR beta family frequency identified CMV carriers with the relevant HLA.

This clonotype showed up just a few times. Its antigen remains unknown. The clonotype was recovered from a human donor in good health (CMV status not recorded). Some clones in this sample may be carry-over from other donors' samples. The sequenced sample consisted of PBMCs. The V call is TRBV7-9, the J call TRBJ2-3; 7 positions match TRBD1. DNA of the CDR3: TGTGCCAGCACCTCTACTTCGGGACAGCTGTTTTCCACAGATACGCAGTATTTT. Its translation: CASTSTSGQLFSTDTQYF.